These 10 T cell receptor beta chains originate from one sample sequenced in a study of shared clonotypes between healthy human individuals. Repertoires were generated with immunoSEQ multiplex PCR, while TCRdb's copy carries only in-frame clones and drops some. The sample consists of hundreds of thousands of clones, approximately 77% of them appearing once. The sample taken for sequencing was PBMCs. The source of these receptors is a woman aged 40-49 years in good health. Some clones in this sample may be carry-over from other donors' samples.

This chain connects TRBV21-1 to TRBJ2-7. TRBV21-1 is annotated as a pseudogene. The CDR3 contains 16 residues. The CDR3 reads CASSSCRPPDLYEQYF. CDR3 coding DNA: TGTGCCAGCAGCTCCTGCCGCCCCCCTGACCTCTACGAGCAGTACTTC.

This clone came up a few times. The chain carries TRBV19 and TRBJ1-2, with D uncertain. Germline CDR1 is LNHDA and CDR2 is SQIVND (reference sequence). Trimming took off 3 bases at V and 4 bases at J, with 9 bases between the two ends. The CDR3 spans 13 residues. The CDR3 region has the DNA TGTGCCAGTAGTATGCTACCGGGCTATGGCTACACCTTC. This encodes CASSMLPGYGYTF.

The chain combines TRBV4-3 with TRBJ2-7, with TRBD2 identical over 14 bases. The CDR3 has 13 amino acids. The V gene end was trimmed by 4 bases and the J gene end by 12 bases; junction bases not matched to a gene: 5. CDR1 LGHNA and CDR2 YSLEER come from the germline V gene. The CDR3 spells CASSPGLAGGSYF. Here the CDR3 DNA reads TGCGCCAGCAGCCCTGGACTAGCGGGAGGCTCGTACTTC.

The chain combines TRBV18 with TRBJ2-7; D perhaps matches TRBD1 (6 bases). The CDR3 contains 17 residues. V lost 4 bases and J lost 7, with 26 bases in between. Per the germline V gene, CDR1 is KGHSH and CDR2 is LQKENI. CDR3 sequence reads: CASSRVTQGSAAFEQYF. The CDR3 DNA is TGTGCCAGCTCACGGGTGACTCAGGGGTCCGCTGCGTTTGAGCAGTACTTC.

The chain links TRBV7-7 to TRBJ2-3; no reliable D call. The germline V gene encodes CDR1 SSHAT and CDR2 FNYEAQ (reference sequence). V lost 2 bases to trimming and J lost 3 bases, with 6 bases between them. CDR3 size: 13 residues. The CDR3 here is CASSLSQTDTQYF. The DNA of the CDR3 is TGTGCCAGCAGCTTATCACAAACAGATACGCAGTATTTT.

This rearrangement joins TRBV7-2 to TRBJ2-7; possibly TRBD1 or TRBD2 for D (5 bases each). Per the germline V gene, CDR1 is SGHTA and CDR2 is FQGNSA. The CDR3 totals 13 residues. V was trimmed by 4 bases and J by 2 bases, leaving 9 bases between them. CDR3: CASSWQGPYEQYF. The DNA of the CDR3 is TGTGCCAGCAGCTGGCAGGGACCCTACGAGCAGTACTTC.

The V and J genes are TRBV18 and TRBJ2-1; D is ambiguous. There are 13 residues in the CDR3. CDR1 is KGHSH, CDR2 LQKENI, per germline. V was shortened by 2 bases and J by 7 bases, with 9 bases between the two germline ends. CDR3 nucleotides: TGTGCCAGCTCACCAAGGCTGCTGAATGAGCAGTTCTTC. Protein: CASSPRLLNEQFF.

The J gene is TRBJ2-3, the V gene TRBV29-1; the match to TRBD2 covers 9 bases. Germline lookup yields CDR1 SQVTM and CDR2 ANQGSEA. The CDR3 contains 15 residues. Germline trimming cut 4 bases from V and 4 bases from J; bases unmatched to any gene: 9. The CDR3 loop is CSVGGLAGRADTQYF. The CDR3 DNA reads TGCAGCGTTGGAGGGCTAGCGGGAAGGGCAGATACGCAGTATTTT.

Of note for this clone: The CDR3 ends on some other residue instead of the conserved phenylalanine or tryptophan, so this is likely a read error. It is unclear where the CDR3 begins or ends on the DNA, so no DNA is shown, and the CDR3 is as TCRdb lists it. Within the sample, other DNA sequences also encode this same CDR3. V is TRBV6-6 and J is TRBJ2-2. The CDR3 spans 14 residues, counting both ends. Germline CDR1 MNHNY, CDR2 SVGAGI (reference sequence). The CDR3 loop is CASRSGTDTGELFS.

This chain connects TRBV11-2 to TRBJ2-1, with 11 bases matching TRBD2. The germline CDR1 and CDR2 sequences are SGHAT and FQNNGV. There are 19 residues in the CDR3. V shed 3 bases and J 9 bases; nucleotides not matched to a gene: 19. CDR3 in amino acids: CASSFKGAWVAGGPGEQFF. The CDR3 nucleotides are TGTGCCAGCAGCTTCAAGGGGGCCTGGGTAGCGGGAGGGCCAGGTGAGCAGTTCTTC. Supplemented by reference TRBV11-2 and TRBJ2-1, the full variable domain reads EAGVAQSPRYKIIEKRQSVAFWCNPISGHATLYWYQQILGQGPKLLIQFQNNGVVDDSQLPKDRFSAERLKGVDSTLKIQPAKLEDSAVYLCASSFKGAWVAGGPGEQFFGPGTRLTVL.